The entry below gives a single TCR beta chain sequence along with its context. The antigen is not known. This specimen comes from a study of post-analysis software for immune sequencing data. Study observations and caveats: Included in a set of a handful of TRBV segments more frequent in patients than controls were TRBV5-6, TRBV5-1 and TRBV20-1.

Unique molecular identifiers were present in the TCR beta cDNA libraries. TCRdb recomputed calls from the PCR reads with MiXCR, one row per CDR3 protein. The sample includes roughly 600,000 distinct CDR3 sequences, around 44% seen only once; the top ten take more than 1.5%. CDR3 length equals 15 residues. V was clipped by 4 bases and J by 2 bases; unmatched bases: 7. The TCR comes from a girl aged 10-17 years with multiple sclerosis. Sequenced material: blood. The chain couples TRBV12-3 or TRBV12-4 to TRBJ2-7; 8 bases align to TRBD1. The CDR3 DNA follows: TGTGCCAGCAGTTCAGGGGGCAAACCTCCCTACGAGCAGTACTTC. Translating gives CASSSGGKPPYEQYF.